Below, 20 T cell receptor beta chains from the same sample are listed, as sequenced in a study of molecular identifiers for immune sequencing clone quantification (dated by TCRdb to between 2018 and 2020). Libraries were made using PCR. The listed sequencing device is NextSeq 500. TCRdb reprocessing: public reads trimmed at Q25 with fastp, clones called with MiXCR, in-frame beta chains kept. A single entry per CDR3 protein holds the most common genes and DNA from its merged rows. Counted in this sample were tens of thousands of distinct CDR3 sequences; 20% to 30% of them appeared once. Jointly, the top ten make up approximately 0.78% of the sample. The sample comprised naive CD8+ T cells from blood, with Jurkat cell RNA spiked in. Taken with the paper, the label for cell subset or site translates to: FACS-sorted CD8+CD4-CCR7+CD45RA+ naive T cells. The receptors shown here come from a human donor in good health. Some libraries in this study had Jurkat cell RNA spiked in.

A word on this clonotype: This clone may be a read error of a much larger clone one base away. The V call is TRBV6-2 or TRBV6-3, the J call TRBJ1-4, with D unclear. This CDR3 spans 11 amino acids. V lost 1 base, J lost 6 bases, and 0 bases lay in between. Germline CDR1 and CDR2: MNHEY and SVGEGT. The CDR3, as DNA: TGTGCCAGCAGTTACTATGAAAAACTGTTTTTT. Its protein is CASSYYEKLFF.

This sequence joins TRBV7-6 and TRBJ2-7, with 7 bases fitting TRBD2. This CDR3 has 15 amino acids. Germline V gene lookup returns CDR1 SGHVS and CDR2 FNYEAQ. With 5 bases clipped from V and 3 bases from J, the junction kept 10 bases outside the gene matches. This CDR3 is CASSLGVGEGYEQYF. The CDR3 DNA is TGTGCCAGCAGCCTAGGCGTGGGGGAGGGCTACGAGCAGTACTTC.

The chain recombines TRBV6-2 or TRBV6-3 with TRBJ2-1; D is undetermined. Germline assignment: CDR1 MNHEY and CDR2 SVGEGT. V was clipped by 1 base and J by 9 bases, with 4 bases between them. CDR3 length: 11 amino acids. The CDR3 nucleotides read TGTGCCAGCAGTTACTTGGGTGAGCAGTTCTTC. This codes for CASSYLGEQFF.

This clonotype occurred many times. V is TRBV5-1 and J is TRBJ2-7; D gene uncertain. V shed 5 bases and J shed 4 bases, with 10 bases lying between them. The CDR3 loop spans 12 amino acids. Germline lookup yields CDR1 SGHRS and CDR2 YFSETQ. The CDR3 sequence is CASRGLGYEQYF. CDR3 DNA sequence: TGCGCCAGCAGGGGGTTGGGGTACGAGCAGTACTTC.

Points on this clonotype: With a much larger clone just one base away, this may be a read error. CDR3 sequence reads: CASGPTGTGNQPRHF. In DNA, the CDR3 is TGTGCTAGTGGACCAACAGGGACGGGCAATCAGCCCCGGCATTTT. The gene calls are TRBV12-5 and TRBJ1-5; D possibly corresponds to TRBD1 (6 bases). The germline V gene encodes CDR1 LGHNT and CDR2 FRNRAP. CDR3 length equals 15 residues.

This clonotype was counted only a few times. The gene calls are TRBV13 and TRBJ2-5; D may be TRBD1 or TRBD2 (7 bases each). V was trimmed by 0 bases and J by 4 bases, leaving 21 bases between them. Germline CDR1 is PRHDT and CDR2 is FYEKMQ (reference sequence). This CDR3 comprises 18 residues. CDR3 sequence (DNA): TGTGCCAGCAGCTTAGGCCCCCAGGGGGGGGATTTTGGAGAGACCCAGTACTTC. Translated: CASSLGPQGGDFGETQYF.

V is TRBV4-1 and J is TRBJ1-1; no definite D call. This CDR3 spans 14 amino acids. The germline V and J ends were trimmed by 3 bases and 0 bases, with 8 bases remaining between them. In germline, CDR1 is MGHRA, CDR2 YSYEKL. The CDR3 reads CASSHPTVNTEAFF. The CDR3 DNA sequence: TGCGCCAGCAGCCACCCGACGGTGAACACTGAAGCTTTCTTT.

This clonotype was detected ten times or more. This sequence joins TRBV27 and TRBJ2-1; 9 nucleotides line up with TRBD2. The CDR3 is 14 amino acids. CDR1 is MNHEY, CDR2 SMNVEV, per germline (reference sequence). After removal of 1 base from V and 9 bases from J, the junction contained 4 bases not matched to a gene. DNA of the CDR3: TGTGCCAGCAGTTTATACGCGGGAGGGGGTGAGCAGTTCTTC. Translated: CASSLYAGGGEQFF.

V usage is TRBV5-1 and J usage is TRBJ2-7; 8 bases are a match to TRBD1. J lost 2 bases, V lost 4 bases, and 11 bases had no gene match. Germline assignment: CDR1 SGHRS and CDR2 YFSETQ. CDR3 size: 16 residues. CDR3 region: CASSQAMDRVTYEQYF. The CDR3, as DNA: TGCGCCAGCAGCCAAGCCATGGACAGGGTCACCTACGAGCAGTACTTC. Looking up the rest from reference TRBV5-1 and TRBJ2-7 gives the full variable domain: KAGVTQTPRYLIKTRGQQVTLSCSPISGHRSVSWYQQTPGQGLQFLFEYFSETQRNKGNFPGRFSGRQFSNSRSEMNVSTLELGDSALYLCASSQAMDRVTYEQYFGPGTRLTVT.

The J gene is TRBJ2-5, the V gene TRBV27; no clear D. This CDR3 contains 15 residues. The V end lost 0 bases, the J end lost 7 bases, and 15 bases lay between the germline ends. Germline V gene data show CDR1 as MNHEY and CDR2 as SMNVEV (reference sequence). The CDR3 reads CASSLSEGREVTQYF. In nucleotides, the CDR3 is TGTGCCAGCAGTTTATCGGAAGGGCGCGAGGTGACCCAGTACTTC.

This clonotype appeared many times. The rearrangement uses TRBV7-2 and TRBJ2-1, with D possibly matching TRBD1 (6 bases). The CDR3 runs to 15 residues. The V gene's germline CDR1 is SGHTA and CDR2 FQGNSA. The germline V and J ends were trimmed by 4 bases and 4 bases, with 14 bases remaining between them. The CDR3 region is CASSSGRGQYNEQFF. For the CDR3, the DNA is TGTGCCAGCAGCTCGGGTCGAGGACAGTACAATGAGCAGTTCTTC.

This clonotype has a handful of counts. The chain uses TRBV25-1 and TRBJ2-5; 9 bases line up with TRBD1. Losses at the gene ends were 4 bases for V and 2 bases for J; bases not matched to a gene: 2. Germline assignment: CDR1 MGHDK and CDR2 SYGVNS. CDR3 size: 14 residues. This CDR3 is CASSAGTGQETQYF. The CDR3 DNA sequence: TGTGCCAGCAGTGCAGGGACAGGGCAAGAGACCCAGTACTTC. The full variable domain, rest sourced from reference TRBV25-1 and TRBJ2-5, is EADIYQTPRYLVIGTGKKITLECSQTMGHDKMYWYQQDPGMELHLIHYSYGVNSTEKGDLSSESTVSRIRTEHFPLTLESARPSHTSQYLCASSAGTGQETQYFGPGTRLLVL.

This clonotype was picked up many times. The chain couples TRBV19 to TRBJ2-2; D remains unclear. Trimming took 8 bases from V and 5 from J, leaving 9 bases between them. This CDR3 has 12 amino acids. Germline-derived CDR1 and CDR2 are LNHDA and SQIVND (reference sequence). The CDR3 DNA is TGTGCCAGTGGAGTGGGGACCGGGGAGCTGTTTTTT. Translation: CASGVGTGELFF.

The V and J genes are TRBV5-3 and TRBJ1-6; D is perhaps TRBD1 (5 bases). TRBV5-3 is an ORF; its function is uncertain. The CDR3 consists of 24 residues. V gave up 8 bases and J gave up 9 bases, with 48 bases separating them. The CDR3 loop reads CASRREGWQETWDSPAMTGSPLHF. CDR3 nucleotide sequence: TGTGCCAGCAGGAGGGAGGGGTGGCAGGAAACCTGGGATTCCCCGGCAATGACGGGTTCACCCCTCCACTTT.

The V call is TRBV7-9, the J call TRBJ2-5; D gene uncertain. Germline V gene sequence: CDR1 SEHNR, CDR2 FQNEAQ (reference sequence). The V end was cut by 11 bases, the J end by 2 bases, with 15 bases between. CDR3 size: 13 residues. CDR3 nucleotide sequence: TGTGCCTCATCCGAGGCCTCACAAGAGACCCAGTACTTC. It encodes CASSEASQETQYF.

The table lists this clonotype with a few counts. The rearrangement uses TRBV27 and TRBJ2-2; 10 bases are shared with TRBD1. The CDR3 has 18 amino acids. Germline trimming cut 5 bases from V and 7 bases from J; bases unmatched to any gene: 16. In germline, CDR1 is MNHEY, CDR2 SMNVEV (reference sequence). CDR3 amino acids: CASSPSTGGLSVGGELFF. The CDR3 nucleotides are TGTGCCAGCAGTCCCTCGACAGGGGGCCTTAGTGTCGGCGGGGAGCTGTTTTTT.

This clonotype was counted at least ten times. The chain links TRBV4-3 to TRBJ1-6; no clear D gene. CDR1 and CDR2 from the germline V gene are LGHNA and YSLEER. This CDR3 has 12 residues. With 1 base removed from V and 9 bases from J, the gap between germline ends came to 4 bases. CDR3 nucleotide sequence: TGCGCCAGCAGCCAAGGAATTTCACCCCTCCACTTT. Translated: CASSQGISPLHF.

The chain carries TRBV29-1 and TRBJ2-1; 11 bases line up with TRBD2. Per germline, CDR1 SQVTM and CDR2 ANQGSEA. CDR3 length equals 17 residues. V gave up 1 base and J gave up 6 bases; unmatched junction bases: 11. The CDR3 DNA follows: TGCAGCGTTGAAGGGTATCCCCTAGCGGGAGGAGGCAATGAGCAGTTCTTC. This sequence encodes CSVEGYPLAGGGNEQFF.

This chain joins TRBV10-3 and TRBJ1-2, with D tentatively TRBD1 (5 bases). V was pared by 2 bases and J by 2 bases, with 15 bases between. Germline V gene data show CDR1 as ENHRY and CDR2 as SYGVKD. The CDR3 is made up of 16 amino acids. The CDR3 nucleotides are TGTGCCATCAGTGAGCCCATACAGGACCCGAACTATGGCTACACCTTC. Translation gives CAISEPIQDPNYGYTF.

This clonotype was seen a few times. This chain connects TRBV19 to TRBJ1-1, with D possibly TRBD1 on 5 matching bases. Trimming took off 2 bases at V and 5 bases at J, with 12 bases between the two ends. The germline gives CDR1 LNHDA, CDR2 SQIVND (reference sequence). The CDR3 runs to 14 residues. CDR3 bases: TGTGCCAGTAGTATACGTGTGGGGGTTACTGAAGCTTTCTTT. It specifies CASSIRVGVTEAFF.